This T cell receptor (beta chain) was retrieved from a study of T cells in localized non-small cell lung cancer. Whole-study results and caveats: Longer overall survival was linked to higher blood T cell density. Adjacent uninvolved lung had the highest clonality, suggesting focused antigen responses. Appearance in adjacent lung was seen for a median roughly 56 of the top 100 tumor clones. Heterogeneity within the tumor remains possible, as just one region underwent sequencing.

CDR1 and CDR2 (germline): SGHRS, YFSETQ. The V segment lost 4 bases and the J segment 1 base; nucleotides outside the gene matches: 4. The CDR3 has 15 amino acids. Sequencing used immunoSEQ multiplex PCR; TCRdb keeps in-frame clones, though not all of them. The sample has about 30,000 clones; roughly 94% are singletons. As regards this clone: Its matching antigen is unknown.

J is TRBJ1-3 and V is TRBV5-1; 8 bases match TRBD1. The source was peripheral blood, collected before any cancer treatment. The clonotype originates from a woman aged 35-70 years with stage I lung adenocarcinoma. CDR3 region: CASSVTGGSGNTIYF. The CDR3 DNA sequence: TGCGCCAGCAGCGTTACAGGGGGTTCTGGAAACACCATATATTTT.